The 20 T cell receptor beta chains reported below all come from one sample, sequenced in a study of human T cells and chemical hapten exposure. MiXCR, applied by TCRdb to the RACE reads, yields one record per CDR3 protein. The sample yields about 85,000 distinct CDR3 sequences, 7.5% to 9.5% seen once. The time point denotes: pre-sensitization, week 0. This sample's treatment: therapeutic diphenylcyclopropenone sensitization with weekly scalp DPC. The source material was whole blood, sampled in connection with sensitization to the hapten diphenylcyclopropenone (DPC). These receptors were obtained from a middle-aged man with alopecia areata. Some clones in this sample may be carry-over from other donors' samples.

CDR3 loop: CVTGGLGTSGREQYF. In DNA, the CDR3 is TGTGTCACAGGGGGTCTTGGGACTAGCGGACGGGAGCAGTACTTC. This chain connects TRBV27 to TRBJ2-7, with 11 positions matching TRBD2. This CDR3 has 15 residues. Germline-derived CDR1 and CDR2 are MNHEY and SMNVEV (reference sequence).

The CDR3 sequence: CASSPTSGRTDTQYF. The CDR3 nucleotides read TGCGCCAGCAGCCCTACTAGCGGACGCACAGATACGCAGTATTTT. This chain connects TRBV4-3 to TRBJ2-3; TRBD2 agrees at 8 bases. V trimming: 4 bases; J trimming: 1 base; junction bases outside the gene matches: 4. Germline V gene data show CDR1 as LGHNA and CDR2 as YSLEER. This CDR3 is built from 15 residues.

This rearrangement joins TRBV11-1 to TRBJ2-3, with 7 bases fitting TRBD2. The CDR3 covers 15 residues. Germline V lookup: CDR1 SGHAT, CDR2 FQDESV (reference sequence). V lost 5 bases, J lost 3 bases, and 8 bases stayed unmatched. This CDR3 reads CASSRSGVSTDTQYF. The CDR3 DNA reads TGTGCCAGCAGCCGCAGCGGGGTCTCGACAGATACGCAGTATTTT.

This clonotype was recorded at least ten times. The V gene is TRBV14, the J gene TRBJ2-3, with 9 bases lining up with TRBD1. This CDR3 has 15 residues. The ends lost 3 bases at V and 1 base at J; junction bases unmatched: 2. Germline lookup yields CDR1 SGHDN and CDR2 FVKESK. Here the CDR3 DNA reads TGTGCCAGCAGCCATCGACAGGGGGGCACAGATACGCAGTATTTT. It yields the protein CASSHRQGGTDTQYF.

This clonotype was detected only a few times. The chain combines TRBV3-1 with TRBJ2-1; D ambiguous. The germline gives CDR1 LGHDT, CDR2 YNNKEL (reference sequence). Trimming removed 0 bases at V and 7 bases at J, with 10 bases between. The CDR3 spans 14 residues. This CDR3 is CASSQDIGYNEQFF. CDR3 DNA: TGTGCCAGCAGCCAAGATATAGGGTATAATGAGCAGTTCTTC.

Ten or more counts support this clonotype. For the CDR3, the DNA is TGTGCCACCAGTGGTAGCGGGAATCCAGATACGCAGTATTTT. Protein: CATSGSGNPDTQYF. The chain links TRBV24-1 to TRBJ2-3; 8 positions match TRBD2. Germline V gene data show CDR1 as KGHDR and CDR2 as SFDVKD. CDR3 size: 14 residues. The V gene end was trimmed by 5 bases and the J gene end by 4 bases; junction bases not matched to a gene: 4.

This clonotype was counted many times. This chain joins TRBV7-9 and TRBJ2-5, with TRBD2 identical over 7 bases. This CDR3 is 13 amino acids long. The V and J ends lost 6 bases and 5 bases, in that order; junction bases with no gene match: 6. Germline CDR1 and CDR2: SEHNR and FQNEAQ (reference sequence). The CDR3 protein is CASRSRGGETQYF. The DNA for the CDR3 is TGTGCCAGCAGGTCACGGGGAGGGGAGACCCAGTACTTC. Combining the CDR3 with reference TRBV7-9 and TRBJ2-5 gives the whole variable domain DTGVSQNPRHKITKRGQNVTFRCDPISEHNRLYWYRQTLGQGPEFLTYFQNEAQLEKSRLLSDRFSAERPKGSFSTLEIQRTEQGDSAMYLCASRSRGGETQYFGPGTRLLVL.

The chain joins TRBV7-3 to TRBJ2-3; 13 nucleotides align to TRBD2. The CDR3 is made up of 16 amino acids. V shed 2 bases, J shed 8 bases, and the junction held 7 bases outside the gene matches. CDR1 SGHTA and CDR2 FQGTGA come from the germline V gene. The CDR3 DNA is TGTGCCAGCAGCTTAGGACTAGCGGGAGTGGTTGGTACGCAGTATTTT. Translation: CASSLGLAGVVGTQYF.

This clonotype was counted a few times. The genes are TRBV10-3 and TRBJ2-7, with 10 nucleotides matching TRBD2. The V and J ends lost 3 bases and 5 bases, in that order; junction bases with no gene match: 4. The V gene's germline CDR1 is ENHRY and CDR2 SYGVKD. The CDR3 is made up of 14 amino acids. The CDR3 reads CAISDSGRAHEQYV. The CDR3 DNA reads TGTGCCATCAGTGACAGCGGGAGGGCCCACGAGCAGTACGTC.

The chain has TRBV28 and TRBJ2-5; D gene uncertain. Germline CDR1 is MDHEN and CDR2 is SYDVKM. There are 14 residues in the CDR3. Deletions cut 2 bases from V and 9 bases from J, with 16 bases between. As DNA, the CDR3 is TGTGCCAGCAGTTTACCGCGGAGCTCGGATTCCCAGTACTTC. Translating it yields CASSLPRSSDSQYF. Supplemented by reference TRBV28 and TRBJ2-5, the full variable domain reads DVKVTQSSRYLVKRTGEKVFLECVQDMDHENMFWYRQDPGLGLRLIYFSYDVKMKEKGDIPEGYSVSREKKERFSLILESASTNQTSMYLCASSLPRSSDSQYFGPGTRLLVL.

This clonotype was recorded many times. The rearrangement joins TRBV12-3 or TRBV12-4 to TRBJ1-2, with 10 nucleotides matching TRBD1. V trimming: 1 base; J trimming: 8 bases; junction bases outside the gene matches: 4. This CDR3 comprises 14 residues. The CDR3 sequence: CASSLGGQGQGYTF. The CDR3 coding sequence is TGTGCCAGCAGTTTAGGGGGACAGGGGCAGGGCTACACCTTC.

This clonotype appeared a few times. The rearrangement joins TRBV24-1 to TRBJ2-6; tentative D call: TRBD2 (6 bases). The ends were cut back, 4 bases at V and 3 bases at J, with 12 bases in the middle. CDR3 length: 16 amino acids. Germline values: CDR1 KGHDR, CDR2 SFDVKD. The CDR3 nucleotides are TGTGCCACCAGTGACGCGGGGCTGGTTGGGGCCAACGTCCTGACTTTC. The encoded protein is CATSDAGLVGANVLTF.

This clonotype was counted at least ten times. The gene calls are TRBV6-6 and TRBJ2-7; TRBD2 matches 7 bases. V trimming: 7 bases; J trimming: 3 bases; junction bases outside the gene matches: 6. In germline, CDR1 is MNHNY, CDR2 SVGAGI (reference sequence). This CDR3 region has 13 residues. The CDR3 spells CASKTGTIYEQYF. In DNA, the CDR3 is TGTGCCAGCAAAACCGGGACTATCTACGAGCAGTACTTC.

This clonotype was counted between two and nine times. This chain connects TRBV10-3 to TRBJ1-2; D is uncertain. Germline CDR1 ENHRY, CDR2 SYGVKD. This CDR3 region has 13 residues. V lost 2 bases and J 1 base, leaving 5 bases between the germline ends. CDR3 sequence: CAISENSNYGYTF. Written as DNA, the CDR3 is TGTGCCATCAGTGAGAACAGTAACTATGGCTACACCTTC.

In its sample, this clonotype was seen many times. The gene calls are TRBV7-2 and TRBJ2-7; 8 bases are a match to TRBD2. The CDR3 loop spans 15 amino acids. Germline trimming cut 5 bases from V and 5 bases from J; bases unmatched to any gene: 11. The germline CDR1 and CDR2 sequences are SGHTA and FQGNSA. The CDR3 here is CASSVQRSGRHEQYF. CDR3 in DNA: TGTGCCAGCAGCGTCCAGAGGAGCGGGAGACACGAGCAGTACTTC.

The chain recombines TRBV10-3 with TRBJ2-3; weak D call: TRBD2 (7 bases). The germline gives CDR1 ENHRY, CDR2 SYGVKD. V dropped 5 bases and J dropped 2 bases, with 11 bases sitting between them. The CDR3 sequence is 14 residues long. The CDR3 region has the DNA TGTGCCATCAGTCGGGGGGCCTCCACAGATACGCAGTATTTT. Translation gives CAISRGASTDTQYF.

This clonotype was found many times. This chain joins TRBV12-3 or TRBV12-4 and TRBJ1-2; D remains ambiguous. This CDR3 is built from 11 residues. Trimming cost V 10 bases and J 0 bases, with 6 bases left between them. The CDR3 DNA follows: TGTGCCACCACAGCTAACTATGGCTACACCTTC. It translates to CATTANYGYTF.

In its sample, this clonotype was seen many times. This sequence joins TRBV7-6 and TRBJ1-6, with D hard to call. The ends were cut back, 6 bases at V and 8 bases at J, with 8 bases in the middle. The CDR3 spans 12 residues. Germline V CDR1 and CDR2: SGHVS, FNYEAQ. CDR3 nucleotides: TGTGCCAGCAGTACTCGGGATTCACCCCTCCACTTT. This sequence encodes CASSTRDSPLHF.

V and J are TRBV2 and TRBJ2-3, with 7 positions matching TRBD2. V lost 1 base, J lost 5 bases, and 9 bases stayed unmatched. This CDR3 is 16 amino acids long. CDR1 is SNHLY, CDR2 FYNNEI, per germline. DNA for the CDR3: TGTGCCAGCAGTGAAGGGCGGGCGGGAGTGAAAGATACGCAGTATTTT. Encoded protein: CASSEGRAGVKDTQYF.

The sample holds a few counts of this clonotype. This chain links TRBV5-1 with TRBJ2-7; perhaps TRBD2 as D (5 bases). The CDR3 covers 19 residues. Germline lookup yields CDR1 SGHRS and CDR2 YFSETQ. Trimming removed 0 bases at V and 5 bases at J, with 27 bases between. The CDR3 protein is CASSLGLVGVSVPSHEQYV. Written as DNA, the CDR3 is TGCGCCAGCAGCTTGGGGCTGGTGGGAGTTTCGGTTCCTTCCCACGAGCAGTACGTC.